The 7 T cell receptor beta chains in this list originate from one sample, sequenced in a study of CXCR3-negative and CXCR3-positive naive CD8 T cells. The antigens for these receptors are not known. cDNA libraries for TRB were generated by 5' RACE incorporating UMI labels. TCRdb reanalyzed the 5' RACE reads, giving one entry per CDR3 protein sequence and no DNA. The sample data list just under 90,000 distinct CDR3 sequences. General study points: Greater hydrophobicity was found in TRB CDR3s of CXCR3-positive naive cells than of CXCR3-negative naive cells.

Source material: naive CXCR3+ CD8+ T cells from blood. Subset denoted: CD45RO-CCR7+CD27+CD95- naive CD8+ T cells expressing CXCR3 (TNR3+). These receptors were taken from a human donor in good health. Some clones in this sample may be carry-over from other donors' samples.

CDR3 loop: CASSLGQGATEAFF. The V call is TRBV5-5, the J call TRBJ1-1; TCRdb selects TRBD1, and the lack of DNA leaves this call unchecked. The CDR3 totals 14 residues. The germline V gene has CDR1 SGHKS and CDR2 YYEKEE (reference sequence). The whole variable domain, remainder taken from reference TRBV5-5 and TRBJ1-1, is DAGVTQSPTHLIKTRGQQVTLRCSPISGHKSVSWYQQVLGQGPQFIFQYYEKEERGRGNFPDRFSARQFPNYSSELNVNALLLGDSALYLCASSLGQGATEAFFGQGTRLTVV.

This chain links TRBV4-2 with TRBJ2-7. Germline-derived CDR1 and CDR2 are LGHNA and YNFKEQ. This CDR3 contains 15 residues. This CDR3 reads CASSQEVVVKGEQYF.

Here the CDR3 reads CASSSAGTGYEKLFF. This sequence joins TRBV7-9 and TRBJ1-4; the TRBD1 assignment by TCRdb is unverifiable without DNA. The CDR3 consists of 15 residues. Germline V gene data show CDR1 as SEHNR and CDR2 as FQNEAQ (reference sequence).

This chain joins TRBV6-2 or TRBV6-3 and TRBJ2-7; no DNA is available, so the TRBD1 call from TCRdb remains unchecked. CDR3 length: 11 residues. Germline CDR1 is MNHEY and CDR2 is SVGEGT. Here the CDR3 reads CGVGGAYEQYF.

This chain links TRBV7-9 with TRBJ2-3; TCRdb selects TRBD2, and the lack of DNA leaves this call unchecked. Germline-derived CDR1 and CDR2 are SEHNR and FQNEAQ (reference sequence). The CDR3 contains 14 residues. The CDR3 region is CASRGGGYTDTQYF.

This chain links TRBV6-5 with TRBJ2-1; the D gene TCRdb calls, TRBD2, cannot be checked with no DNA. This CDR3 spans 12 amino acids. Germline V gene sequence: CDR1 MNHEY, CDR2 SVGAGI. The CDR3 here is CASSYGPNEQFF.

V and J are TRBV29-1 and TRBJ2-1; TCRdb reports TRBD1, a call that lacks DNA to check it against. Germline CDR1 is SQVTM and CDR2 is ANQGSEA. The CDR3 spans 13 residues. CDR3 sequence: CSVALSTYNEQFF.